The entry that follows covers one TCR beta chain sequence. The CDR3 is 13 residues long. Germline CDR1 reads SEHNR; CDR2 reads FQNEAQ (reference sequence). The V and J ends lost 2 bases and 3 bases respectively, with 7 bases between them. Investigators isolated RNA and reverse transcribed it into cDNA to act as the sequencing template. Some clones are missing from TCRdb's copy, which holds only in-frame ones; the method was immunoSEQ multiplex PCR. The data hold approximately 180,000 clones, with just under 65% observed a single time. The treatment denotes: oral pan-JAK inhibitor, 5-10 mg twice daily. This specimen comes from a study of CD8+ T cells in alopecia areata. For the study at large: Treated patients were dosed with oral tofacitinib, taking 5 to 10 mg twice daily.

This sequence was found in a human donor with alopecia areata. This chain connects TRBV7-9 to TRBJ2-5; D uncertain. The sample consisted of CD4+ T cells sorted from blood, taken at roughly week 49, from a patient treated with tofacitinib. The CDR3 DNA reads TGTGCCAGCAGCTTAACAGCTAAAGAGACCCAGTACTTC. Protein: CASSLTAKETQYF.